This T cell receptor beta chain was sequenced for a study of human T cells and chemical hapten exposure. Study-level background: Upper-back patch tests with 0.01% DPC were read at 6 days.

With regard to this clonotype: Its matching antigen is unknown.

Regarding time point: patch test 3, about 24 weeks after DPC sensitization. Treatment defined: therapeutic diphenylcyclopropenone sensitization with weekly scalp DPC. The library attached unique molecular identifiers to individual cDNA molecules. Original analysis: Ranging from roughly 23,224 to 700,000, TCR counts per sample had a median value of approximately 99,000. One entry per CDR3 protein results from TCRdb running MiXCR on the RACE reads. V and J calls and clone size were set by TCRdb, not the authors. Among under 75,000 distinct CDR3 sequences listed, approximately 10% were seen once. Overall study findings and caveats: As patch test score rose, PT1 expanded TCR counts tended to rise as well.

The specimen was whole blood, collected in connection with sensitization to the hapten diphenylcyclopropenone (DPC). The TCR originated in a woman between 45 and 65 years old with alopecia areata. Some clones in this sample may be carry-over from other donors' samples.

The CDR3 reads CASSLEGTGFWAKNIQYF. CDR3 DNA sequence: TGTGCCAGCAGCTTAGAAGGGACAGGGTTTTGGGCCAAAAACATTCAGTACTTC. The genes are TRBV7-2 and TRBJ2-4, with TRBD1 matching over 9 bases. The CDR3 extends over 18 amino acids. Trimming cost V 1 base and J 1 base; bases outside gene matches: 8. CDR1 SGHTA and CDR2 FQGNSA come from the germline V gene. Using reference TRBV7-2 and TRBJ2-4 for the parts outside the CDR3, the full variable domain is GAGVSQSPSNKVTEKGKDVELRCDPISGHTALYWYRQSLGQGLEFLIYFQGNSAPDKSGLPSDRFSAERTGGSVSTLTIQRTQQEDSAVYLCASSLEGTGFWAKNIQYFGAGTRLSVL.